The text below deals with one TCR beta chain. Its target is not known. This entry is derived from a study of T cell responses to AZD1222 COVID-19 vaccine. Background on the study: Both about-4-week and about-12-week second-dose recipients were combined. Overall study results and limits: Females made up more of the donors, who were largely white British, and clonal diversity may have come out too low.

The protocol was immunoSEQ multiplex PCR, while the TCRdb copy is restricted to in-frame clones and leaves out a portion. The table lists about 150,000 clones, 90% to 95% of them singletons, with about 1.5% in the top ten. Germline loops: CDR1 SGHTA, CDR2 FQGNSA. The length of the CDR3 is 14 residues. V lost 5 bases, J lost 1 base, and 10 bases lay in between. The sequences come from peripheral blood, collected on day 0 of AZD1222 vaccination. This clonotype was sampled from an adult in good health. V is TRBV7-2 and J is TRBJ2-3, with unresolved D. The CDR3: CASSLQYGTDTQYF. CDR3 coding DNA: TGTGCCAGCAGCCTCCAGTACGGCACAGATACGCAGTATTTT.